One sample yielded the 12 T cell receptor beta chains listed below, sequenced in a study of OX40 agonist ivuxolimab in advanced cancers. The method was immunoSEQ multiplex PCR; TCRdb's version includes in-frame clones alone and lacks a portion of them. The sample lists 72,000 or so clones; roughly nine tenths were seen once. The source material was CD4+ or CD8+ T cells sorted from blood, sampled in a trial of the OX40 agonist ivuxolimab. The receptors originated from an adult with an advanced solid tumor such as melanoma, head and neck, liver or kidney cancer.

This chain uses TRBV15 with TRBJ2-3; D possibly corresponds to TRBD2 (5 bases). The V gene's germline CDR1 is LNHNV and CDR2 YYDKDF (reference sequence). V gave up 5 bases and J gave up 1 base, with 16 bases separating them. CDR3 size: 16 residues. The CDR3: CATSVGLGVGTDTQYF. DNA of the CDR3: TGTGCCACCAGCGTAGGACTTGGGGTGGGCACAGATACGCAGTATTTT.

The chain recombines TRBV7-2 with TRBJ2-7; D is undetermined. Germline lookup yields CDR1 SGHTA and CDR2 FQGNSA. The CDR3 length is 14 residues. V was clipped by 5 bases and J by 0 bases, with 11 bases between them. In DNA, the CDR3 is TGTGCCAGCAGCCCCTTCATGACCTCCTACGAGCAGTACTTC. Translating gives CASSPFMTSYEQYF. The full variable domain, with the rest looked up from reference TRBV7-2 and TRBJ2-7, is GAGVSQSPSNKVTEKGKDVELRCDPISGHTALYWYRQSLGQGLEFLIYFQGNSAPDKSGLPSDRFSAERTGGSVSTLTIQRTQQEDSAVYLCASSPFMTSYEQYFGPGTRLTVT.

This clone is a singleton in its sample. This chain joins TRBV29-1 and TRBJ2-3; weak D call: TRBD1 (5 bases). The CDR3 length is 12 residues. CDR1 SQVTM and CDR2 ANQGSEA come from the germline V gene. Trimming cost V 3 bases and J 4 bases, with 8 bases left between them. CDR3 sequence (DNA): TGCAGCGTTGATAGGGGTGCAGATACGCAGTATTTT. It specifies CSVDRGADTQYF.

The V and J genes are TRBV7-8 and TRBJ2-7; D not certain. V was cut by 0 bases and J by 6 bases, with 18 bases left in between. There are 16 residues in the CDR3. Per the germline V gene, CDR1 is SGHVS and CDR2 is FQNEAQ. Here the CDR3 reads CASSLAPAVPPSEQYF. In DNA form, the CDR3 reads TGTGCCAGCAGCTTAGCGCCGGCAGTACCCCCGAGCGAGCAGTACTTC.

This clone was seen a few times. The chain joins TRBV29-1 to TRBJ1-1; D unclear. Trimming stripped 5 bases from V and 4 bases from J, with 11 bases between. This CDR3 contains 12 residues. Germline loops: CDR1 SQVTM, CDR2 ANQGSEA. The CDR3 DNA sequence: TGCAGCGTTAAGGGTTTTTCCACTGAAGCTTTCTTT. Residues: CSVKGFSTEAFF.

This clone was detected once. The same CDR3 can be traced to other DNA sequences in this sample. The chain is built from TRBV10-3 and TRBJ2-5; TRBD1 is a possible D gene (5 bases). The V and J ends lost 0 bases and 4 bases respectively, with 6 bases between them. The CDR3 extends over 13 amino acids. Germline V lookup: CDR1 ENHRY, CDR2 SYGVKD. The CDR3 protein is CAISESGVETQYF. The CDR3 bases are TGTGCCATCAGTGAGTCAGGGGTAGAGACCCAGTACTTC.

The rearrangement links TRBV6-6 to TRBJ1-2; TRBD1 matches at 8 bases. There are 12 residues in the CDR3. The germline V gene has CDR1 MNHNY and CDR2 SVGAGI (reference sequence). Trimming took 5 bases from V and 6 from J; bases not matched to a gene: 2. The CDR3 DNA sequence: TGTGCCAGCAGTCTGGACAGGGATGGCTACACCTTC. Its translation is CASSLDRDGYTF.

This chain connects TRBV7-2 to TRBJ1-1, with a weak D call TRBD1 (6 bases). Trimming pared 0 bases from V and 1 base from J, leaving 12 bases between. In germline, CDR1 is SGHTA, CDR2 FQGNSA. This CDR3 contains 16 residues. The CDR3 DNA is TGTGCCAGCAGCTTAGCGCAAGGGGGGACGAACACTGAAGCTTTCTTT. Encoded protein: CASSLAQGGTNTEAFF.

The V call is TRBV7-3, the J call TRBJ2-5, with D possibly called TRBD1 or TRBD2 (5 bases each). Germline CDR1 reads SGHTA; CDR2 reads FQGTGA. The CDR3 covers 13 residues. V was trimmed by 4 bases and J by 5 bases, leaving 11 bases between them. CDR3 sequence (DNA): TGTGCCAGCAGCTGGGGACCAGCGGAGACCCAGTACTTC. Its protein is CASSWGPAETQYF.

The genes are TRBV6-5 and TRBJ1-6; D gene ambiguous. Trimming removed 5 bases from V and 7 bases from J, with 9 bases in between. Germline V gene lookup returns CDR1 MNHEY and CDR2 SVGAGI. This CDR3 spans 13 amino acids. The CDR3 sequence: CASSRTGNSPLHF. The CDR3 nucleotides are TGTGCCAGCAGTCGGACTGGGAATTCACCCCTCCACTTT.

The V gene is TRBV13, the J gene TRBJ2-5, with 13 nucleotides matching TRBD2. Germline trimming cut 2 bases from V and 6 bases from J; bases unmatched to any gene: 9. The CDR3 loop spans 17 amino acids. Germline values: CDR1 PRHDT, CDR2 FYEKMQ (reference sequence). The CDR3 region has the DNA TGTGCCAGCAGCTTACCACTAGCGGGAGGGCCCGGGAAGACCCAGTACTTC. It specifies CASSLPLAGGPGKTQYF. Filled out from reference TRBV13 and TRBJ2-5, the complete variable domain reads AAGVIQSPRHLIKEKRETATLKCYPIPRHDTVYWYQQGPGQDPQFLISFYEKMQSDKGSIPDRFSAQQFSDYHSELNMSSLELGDSALYFCASSLPLAGGPGKTQYFGPGTRLLVL.

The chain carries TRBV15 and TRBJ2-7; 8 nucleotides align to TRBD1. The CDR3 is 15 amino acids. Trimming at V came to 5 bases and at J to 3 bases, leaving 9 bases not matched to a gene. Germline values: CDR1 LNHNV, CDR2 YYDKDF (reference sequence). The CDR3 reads CATSAGTGTGYEQYF. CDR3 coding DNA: TGTGCCACCAGCGCTGGGACCGGGACAGGCTACGAGCAGTACTTC.